The entry below describes one TCR beta chain. Its antigen is unknown. TCRdb's table, derived via immunoSEQ multiplex PCR, lists solely in-frame clones and lacks some. The table records roughly 120,000 clones, approximately 87% of them present only once. Trimming cost V 4 bases and J 7 bases; bases outside gene matches: 4. The CDR3 sequence is 13 residues long. Germline V gene lookup returns CDR1 SGHDT and CDR2 YYEEEE. The donors were members of the validation cohort comprising over a hundred subjects, separate from the roughly 730-subject first cohort. The data were obtained in a study of cytomegalovirus exposure and HLA in healthy donors. The overall study: Later, an analysis reported that the 110 or so validation repertoires had used the same platform as the approximately 670 first-cohort repertoires.

Study-level results: According to reports, the classifier identified cytomegalovirus status with high specificity and sensitivity.

The sample comprised PBMCs. The source is a woman aged 30 to 39 in good health and CMV-seropositive. The V and J genes are TRBV5-6 and TRBJ2-2; 7 bases map to TRBD1. The CDR3 DNA sequence: TGTGCCAGCAGCATCGGGACAGACGGGGAGCTGTTTTTT. Its protein product is CASSIGTDGELFF. Combining the CDR3 with reference TRBV5-6 and TRBJ2-2 gives the whole variable domain DAGVTQSPTHLIKTRGQQVTLRCSPKSGHDTVSWYQQALGQGPQFIFQYYEEEERQRGNFPDRFSGHQFPNYSSELNVNALLLGDSALYLCASSIGTDGELFFGEGSRLTVL.